This T cell receptor beta chain was recovered during a study of CD8+ T cells in alopecia areata. In the study overall: Treatment comprised oral tofacitinib, 5 to 10 mg twice daily, in treated patients. Study results and caveats: Besides other cells, scalp samples also yield sequences of resident alphabeta T cells from normal skin.

Sampling of alopecia areata patients yielded lesional scalp punch biopsies as well as peripheral blood. It was from PBMCs that CD4+ and CD8+ T cells were sorted. Worth noting for this clone: The antigen remains undetermined.

Sequencing used cDNA as its template, made by extracting RNA and reverse transcribing it. Clones were read by immunoSEQ multiplex PCR, and TCRdb kept only the in-frame ones, dropping some. The profile covers some 240,000 clones, with about 53% appearing a single time and around 0.44% taken by the ten largest. The sequenced sample was CD4+ T cells sorted from blood, obtained at week 0. The clonotype was recovered from a human donor with alopecia areata.

In nucleotides, the CDR3 is TGTGCCAGCAGTGACACCGGGACAGGGGTTGAAAAACTGTTTTTT. Translation: CASSDTGTGVEKLFF. This chain joins TRBV25-1 and TRBJ1-4; TRBD1 agrees at 10 bases. CDR1 is MGHDK and CDR2 is SYGVNS in the germline V gene. With V trimmed by 3 bases and J by 7 bases, 5 bases remained unmatched. The CDR3 is 15 residues long.